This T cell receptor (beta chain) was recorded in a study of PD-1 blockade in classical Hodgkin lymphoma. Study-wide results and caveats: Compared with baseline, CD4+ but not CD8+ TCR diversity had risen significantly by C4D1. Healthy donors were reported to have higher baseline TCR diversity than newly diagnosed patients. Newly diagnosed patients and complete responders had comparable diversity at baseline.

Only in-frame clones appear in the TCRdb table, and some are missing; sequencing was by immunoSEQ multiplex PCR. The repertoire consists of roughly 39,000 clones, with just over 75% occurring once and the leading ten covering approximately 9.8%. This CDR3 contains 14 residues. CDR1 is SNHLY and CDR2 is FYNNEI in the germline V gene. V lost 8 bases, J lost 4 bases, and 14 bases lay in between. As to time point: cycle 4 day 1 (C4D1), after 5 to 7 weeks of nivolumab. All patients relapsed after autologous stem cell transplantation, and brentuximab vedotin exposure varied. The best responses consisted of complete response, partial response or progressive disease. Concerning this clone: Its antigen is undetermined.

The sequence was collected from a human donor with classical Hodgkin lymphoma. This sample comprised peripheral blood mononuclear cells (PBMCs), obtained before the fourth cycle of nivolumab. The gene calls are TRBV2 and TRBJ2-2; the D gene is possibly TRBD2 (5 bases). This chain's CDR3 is CASARGFGTGELFF. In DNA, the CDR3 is TGTGCCAGCGCACGAGGGTTCGGCACCGGGGAGCTGTTTTTT.